This TCR beta chain was retrieved from a study of beta chain features in type 1 diabetes. Overall study: No patient-donor differences in age, gender, total cells or subset yield.

Populations obtained by sorting all exceeded 95% purity. Expressed TCRB transcripts were sequenced because the isolated RNA had all been reverse transcribed beforehand. Naive, central memory and regulatory T cell samples averaged roughly 3.6 million immunoSEQ reads each. Clones were sequenced by immunoSEQ multiplex PCR, and TCRdb holds only the in-frame ones, with some missing. This sample has approximately 6,100 clones, with roughly three quarters found just once. The CDR3 has 13 amino acids. Deletions cut 4 bases from V and 4 bases from J, with 9 bases between. From germline, CDR1 is SGHRS and CDR2 YFSETQ.

The chain employs TRBV5-1 and TRBJ2-1; TRBD1 is a possible D gene (6 bases). The source of this sequence is a man aged 18 to 29 in good health. Sequences were obtained from Tregs from blood. The CDR3 DNA sequence: TGCGCCAGCAGCCTGACAGGTTACAATGAGCAGTTCTTC. Translation gives CASSLTGYNEQFF. The full variable domain, its missing parts supplied by reference TRBV5-1 and TRBJ2-1, is KAGVTQTPRYLIKTRGQQVTLSCSPISGHRSVSWYQQTPGQGLQFLFEYFSETQRNKGNFPGRFSGRQFSNSRSEMNVSTLELGDSALYLCASSLTGYNEQFFGPGTRLTVL.